The source of this TCR beta chain is a study of CD8+ T cells in alopecia areata. Study information: It was 6 to 18 months of tofacitinib, and then there were 6 months off drug. The study, taken as a whole, reports: The study found higher clonality in lesional than normal scalp, especially in alopecia totalis/universalis.

Samples from alopecia areata patients were lesional scalp punch biopsies and peripheral blood. Investigators isolated RNA and reverse transcribed it into cDNA to act as the sequencing template. The protocol was immunoSEQ multiplex PCR, while the TCRdb copy is restricted to in-frame clones and leaves out a portion. This table has 150,000 or so clones, roughly 70% appearing once. On this clone itself: Its specificity is not known.

The CDR3 is 14 amino acids. Trimming shortened V by 2 bases and J by 3 bases, and 11 bases separated the two germline ends. Looked up from germline, CDR1 is SGDLS and CDR2 is YYNGEE. This specimen consisted of CD8+ T cells sorted from blood, obtained at week 0. The J gene is TRBJ1-1, the V gene TRBV9, with a possible D match to TRBD1 (5 bases). This receptor was identified in a human donor with alopecia areata. The CDR3: CASSVDEGDTEAFF. The CDR3 DNA reads TGTGCCAGCAGCGTGGACGAAGGGGACACTGAAGCTTTCTTT.